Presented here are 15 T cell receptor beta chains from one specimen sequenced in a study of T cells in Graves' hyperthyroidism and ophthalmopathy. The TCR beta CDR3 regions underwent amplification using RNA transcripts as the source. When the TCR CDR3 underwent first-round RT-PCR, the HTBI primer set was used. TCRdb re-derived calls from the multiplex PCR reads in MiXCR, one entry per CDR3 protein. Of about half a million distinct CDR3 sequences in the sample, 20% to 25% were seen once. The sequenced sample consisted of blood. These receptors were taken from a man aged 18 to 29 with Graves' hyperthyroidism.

The CDR3 sequence: CASSSGLARETQYF. The CDR3 nucleotides are TGCGCCAGCAGCTCCGGACTAGCCCGAGAGACCCAGTACTTC. The rearrangement uses TRBV5-1 and TRBJ2-5; 8 bases match TRBD2. The V gene end was trimmed by 3 bases and the J gene end by 4 bases; junction bases not matched to a gene: 5. This CDR3 is 14 amino acids long. Germline V gives CDR1 SGHRS, CDR2 YFSETQ.

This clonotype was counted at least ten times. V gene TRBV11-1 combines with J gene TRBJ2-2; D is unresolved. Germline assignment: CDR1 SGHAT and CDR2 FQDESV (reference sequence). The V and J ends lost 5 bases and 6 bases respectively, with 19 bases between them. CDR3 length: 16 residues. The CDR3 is CASSPPNSSVPGELFF. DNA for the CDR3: TGTGCCAGCAGCCCTCCGAACTCCAGTGTTCCCGGGGAGCTGTTTTTT.

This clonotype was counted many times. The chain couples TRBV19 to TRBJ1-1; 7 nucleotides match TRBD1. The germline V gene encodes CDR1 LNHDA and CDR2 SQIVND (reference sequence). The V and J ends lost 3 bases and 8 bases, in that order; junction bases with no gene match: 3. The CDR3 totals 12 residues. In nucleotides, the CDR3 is TGTGCCAGTAGTATGGGGACAGAGGAAGCTTTCTTT. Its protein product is CASSMGTEEAFF.

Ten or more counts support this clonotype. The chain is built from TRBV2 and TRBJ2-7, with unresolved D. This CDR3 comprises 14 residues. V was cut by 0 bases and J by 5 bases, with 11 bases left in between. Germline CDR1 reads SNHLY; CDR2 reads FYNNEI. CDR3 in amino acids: CASSEAVPGNEQYF. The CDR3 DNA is TGTGCCAGCAGTGAAGCAGTCCCCGGAAACGAGCAGTACTTC.

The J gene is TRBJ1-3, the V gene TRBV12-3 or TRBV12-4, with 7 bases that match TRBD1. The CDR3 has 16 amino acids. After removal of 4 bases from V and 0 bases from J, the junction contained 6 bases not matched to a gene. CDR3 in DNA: TGTGCCAGCAGTTGGGACAGCTTACACTCTGGAAACACCATATATTTT. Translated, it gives CASSWDSLHSGNTIYF.

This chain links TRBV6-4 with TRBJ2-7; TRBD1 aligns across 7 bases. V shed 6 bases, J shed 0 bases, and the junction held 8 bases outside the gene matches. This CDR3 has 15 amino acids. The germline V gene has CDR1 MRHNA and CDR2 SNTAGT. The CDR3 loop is CASRYDRVYSYEQYF. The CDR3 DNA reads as TGTGCCAGCAGGTACGACAGGGTCTACTCCTACGAGCAGTACTTC.

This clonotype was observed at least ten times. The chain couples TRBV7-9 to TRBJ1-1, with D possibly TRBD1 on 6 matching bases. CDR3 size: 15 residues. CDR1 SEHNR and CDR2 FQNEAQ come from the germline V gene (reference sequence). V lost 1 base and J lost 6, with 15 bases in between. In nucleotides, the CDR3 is TGTGCCAGCAGCTTAGTGGGCAGGGGCGAGGCTGAAGCTTTCTTT. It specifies CASSLVGRGEAEAFF. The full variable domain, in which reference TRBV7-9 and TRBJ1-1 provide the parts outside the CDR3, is DTGVSQNPRHKITKRGQNVTFRCDPISEHNRLYWYRQTLGQGPEFLTYFQNEAQLEKSRLLSDRFSAERPKGSFSTLEIQRTEQGDSAMYLCASSLVGRGEAEAFFGQGTRLTVV.

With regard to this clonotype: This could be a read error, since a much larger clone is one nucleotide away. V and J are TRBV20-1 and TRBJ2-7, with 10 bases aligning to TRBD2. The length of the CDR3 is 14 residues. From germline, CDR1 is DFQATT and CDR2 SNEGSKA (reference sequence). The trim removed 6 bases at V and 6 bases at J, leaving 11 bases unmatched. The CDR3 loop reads CSAHQAGGLLEQYF. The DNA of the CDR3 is TGCAGTGCCCATCAAGCGGGAGGGCTCCTCGAGCAGTACTTC.

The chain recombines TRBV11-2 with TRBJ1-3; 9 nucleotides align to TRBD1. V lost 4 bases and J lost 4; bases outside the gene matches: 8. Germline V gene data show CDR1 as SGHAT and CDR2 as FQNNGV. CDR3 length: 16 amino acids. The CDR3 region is CASSSRQTGGGNTIYF. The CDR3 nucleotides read TGTGCCAGCAGCTCACGCCAGACAGGGGGAGGAAACACCATATATTTT.

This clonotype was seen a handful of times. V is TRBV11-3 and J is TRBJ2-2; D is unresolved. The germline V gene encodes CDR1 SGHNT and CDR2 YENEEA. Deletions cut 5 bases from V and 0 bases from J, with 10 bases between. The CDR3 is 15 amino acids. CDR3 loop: CASSRVAANTGELFF. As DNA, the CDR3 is TGTGCCAGCAGCCGCGTCGCAGCGAACACCGGGGAGCTGTTTTTT.

In DNA form, the CDR3 reads TGTGCCAGCACAGGGGCGGGGGGGCGGTCCTACGAGCAGTACTTC. It is translated as CASTGAGGRSYEQYF. V usage is TRBV6-2 or TRBV6-3 and J usage is TRBJ2-7; TRBD2 matches 9 bases. Germline CDR1 MNHEY, CDR2 SVGEGT. V shed 7 bases, J shed 1 base, and the junction held 8 bases outside the gene matches. The CDR3 extends over 15 amino acids.

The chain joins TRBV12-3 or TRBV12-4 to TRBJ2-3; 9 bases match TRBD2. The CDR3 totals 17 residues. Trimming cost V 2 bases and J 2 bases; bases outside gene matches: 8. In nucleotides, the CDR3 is TGTGCCAGCAGTTTACCCCTTAGCGGGGGACTCACAGATACGCAGTATTTT. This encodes CASSLPLSGGLTDTQYF.

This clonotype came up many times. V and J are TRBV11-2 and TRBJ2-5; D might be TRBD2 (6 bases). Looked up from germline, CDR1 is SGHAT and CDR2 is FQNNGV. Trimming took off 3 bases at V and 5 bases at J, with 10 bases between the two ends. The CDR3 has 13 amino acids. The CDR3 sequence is CASSFHGGETQYF. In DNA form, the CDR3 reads TGTGCCAGCAGCTTCCACGGAGGGGAGACCCAGTACTTC.

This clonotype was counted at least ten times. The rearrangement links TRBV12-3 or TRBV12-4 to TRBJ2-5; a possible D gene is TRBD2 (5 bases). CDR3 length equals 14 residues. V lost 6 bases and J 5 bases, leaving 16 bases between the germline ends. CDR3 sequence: CASSRQSGGETQYF. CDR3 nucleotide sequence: TGTGCCAGCAGCCGCCAGAGCGGTGGGGAGACCCAGTACTTC.

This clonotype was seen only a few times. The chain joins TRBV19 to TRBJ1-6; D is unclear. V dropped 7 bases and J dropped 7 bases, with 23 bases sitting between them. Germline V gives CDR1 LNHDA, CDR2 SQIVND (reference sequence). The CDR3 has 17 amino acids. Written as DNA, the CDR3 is TGTGCCAGTACCCGATATAGTGGGGTTGTGGCGAATTCACCCCTCCACTTT. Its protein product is CASTRYSGVVANSPLHF. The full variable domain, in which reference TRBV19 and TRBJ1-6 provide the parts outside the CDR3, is DGGITQSPKYLFRKEGQNVTLSCEQNLNHDAMYWYRQDPGQGLRLIYYSQIVNDFQKGDIAEGYSVSREKKESFPLTVTSAQKNPTAFYLCASTRYSGVVANSPLHFGNGTRLTVT.